This T cell receptor (beta chain) derives from a study of blood T cell repertoires in COVID-19. At the level of the study: The analysed material was cDNA or gDNA that came from T cells, B-cell-depleted T cells, or PBMCs.

Participants had their cohort set by participant-reported clinical history. Recovered Cohort 3 donors showed two negative PCRs, clearance, or symptom resolution. The CDR3 sequence is 15 residues long. Germline values: CDR1 LNHNV, CDR2 YYDKDF (reference sequence). The V and J ends lost 5 bases and 5 bases respectively, with 18 bases between them. Authors' processing steps: Amplification of reference gene primers was used by the study to estimate nucleated cell counts. Using immunoSEQ multiplex PCR, the repertoire was profiled, and TCRdb retains in-frame clones only, with some absent. D and trimming were read from the DNA, whereas the V and J calls and clone size are those reported in that table. The sample has around 310,000 clones; 85% to 90% are singletons.

The chain combines TRBV15 with TRBJ1-1; weak D call: TRBD1 (5 bases). Sequenced: PBMCs or T cells enriched from blood (not recorded which). This TCR was sampled from a woman between 25 and 40 years old who had recovered from COVID-19. In nucleotides, the CDR3 is TGTGCCACCAGCGTCCGGTGGCAGGGATCAACTGAAGCTTTCTTT. Translating gives CATSVRWQGSTEAFF. The full variable domain, with the rest looked up from reference TRBV15 and TRBJ1-1, is DAMVIQNPRYQVTQFGKPVTLSCSQTLNHNVMYWYQQKSSQAPKLLFHYYDKDFNNEADTPDNFQSRRPNTSFCFLDIRSPGLGDTAMYLCATSVRWQGSTEAFFGQGTRLTVV.